This T cell receptor (beta chain) is drawn from a study of blood T cell repertoires in COVID-19. Turning to the study itself: COVID-19 samples, acute and convalescent, were from the United States, Italy and Spain. T cells, B-cell-depleted T cells, or PBMCs provided the cDNA or gDNA that served as material.

Methods used by the authors: Estimated nucleated cell counts came from reference gene primer amplification. The method was immunoSEQ multiplex PCR; TCRdb's version includes in-frame clones alone and lacks a portion of them. The V and J calls and clone size come from that table; D and trimming were worked out from the DNA. The top ten hold roughly 17% of the sample, which has approximately 150,000 clones, approximately 84% seen once. The V and J ends lost 5 bases and 0 bases, in that order; junction bases with no gene match: 6. CDR3 length equals 15 residues. Germline V gives CDR1 SQVTM, CDR2 ANQGSEA.

The sequenced material came from peripheral blood. The chain uses TRBV29-1 and TRBJ2-7; 11 bases are a match to TRBD2. The sequence was obtained from an elderly woman with acute or convalescent COVID-19. The CDR3 DNA reads TGCAGCGTTATCCTAGCGGGGGGTGCCTCCTACGAGCAGTACTTC. Translation: CSVILAGGASYEQYF.